The entry below describes one T cell receptor (beta chain). V was clipped by 4 bases and J by 0 bases; unmatched bases: 9. Germline-derived CDR1 and CDR2 are LNHDA and SQIVND (reference sequence). The CDR3 extends over 18 amino acids. These data originate in a study of cytotoxic CD8 clonotypes in ibrutinib-treated CLL. Assay: immunoSEQ multiplex PCR; the TCRdb copy retains only in-frame clones and omits some. Of 160,000 or so clones listed, 70% to 90% were seen once; the top ten hold 3% to 3.5%. Sequenced material: PBMCs, taken at disease progression, from a patient treated with ibrutinib. This TCR was recovered from a human donor with chronic lymphocytic leukemia. V gene TRBV19 combines with J gene TRBJ2-4, with TRBD1 identical over 10 bases. CDR3 in amino acids: CASSTPGQGLLAKNIQYF. CDR3 bases: TGTGCCAGTAGTACGCCGGGACAGGGGCTGCTAGCCAAAAACATTCAGTACTTC.